This TCR beta chain was recorded in a study of blood T cell repertoires in COVID-19. Study details: The samples span acute and convalescent COVID-19 from the United States, Italy and Spain. Sources were T cells, B-cell-depleted T cells, or PBMCs; the material itself was cDNA or gDNA.

Germline loops: CDR1 MNHEY, CDR2 SVGAGI. The CDR3 totals 14 residues. V was cut by 7 bases and J by 0 bases, with 12 bases left in between. Original processing notes: For nucleated cells, counts were estimated from reference gene primer amplification. Using immunoSEQ multiplex PCR, the repertoire was profiled, and TCRdb retains in-frame clones only, with some absent. Clone size and V and J calls were adopted from that table, with D and trimming inferred from the DNA. There are under 200,000 clones in the sample; around 83% occur only once, and 1.5% lies in the top ten. The specimen was peripheral blood. The sequence derives from a human donor in a cohort sampled during active COVID-19. The chain is built from TRBV6-5 and TRBJ1-1; D is undetermined. CDR3 amino acids: CASKFSGMNTEAFF. DNA for the CDR3: TGTGCCAGCAAGTTCTCCGGTATGAACACTGAAGCTTTCTTT.